This record covers a single TCR beta chain. The data are from a study of OX40 agonist ivuxolimab in advanced cancers. This CDR3 region has 15 residues. The V gene's germline CDR1 is MDHEN and CDR2 SYDVKM. V lost 4 bases to trimming and J lost 0 bases, with 13 bases between them. The data were produced by immunoSEQ multiplex PCR, yet TCRdb's version contains in-frame clones alone and is incomplete. The data show 65,000 to 80,000 clones, with roughly 86% seen just once and around 0.76% held by the top ten. This sequence was found in an adult with an advanced solid tumor such as melanoma, head and neck, liver or kidney cancer. This specimen consisted of CD4+ or CD8+ T cells sorted from blood, obtained in a trial of the OX40 agonist ivuxolimab. The chain couples TRBV28 to TRBJ2-7; D is undetermined. The CDR3 DNA follows: TGTGCCAGCAGTTCCGGTAGTGCAGCCTCCTACGAGCAGTACTTC. It encodes CASSSGSAASYEQYF.